The 20 T cell receptor beta chains in this list originate from one sample, sequenced in a study of shared clonotypes between healthy human individuals (dated by TCRdb to about 2020). Libraries were constructed by the immunoSEQ multiplex PCR assay. This is the immuneACCESS table as TCRdb keeps it, with only in-frame sequences that have V and J called. A part of the clones is gone; compared with another copy, unresolved V genes explain less than half, and the rest is unexplained. Here the sample has 2 million to 2.5 million clones; approximately 93% occur a single time. About 0.37% of the sample is in the top ten clones. The sample comprised naive CD4+ T cells from PBMCs. The sample's cell subset or site label, decoded: CD45RA+ positively selected. These receptors originate from a man aged 18 to 35 in good health. Some clones in this sample may be carry-over from other donors' samples.

The chain carries TRBV7-3 and TRBJ2-7; the match to TRBD2 covers 10 bases. The germline V gene encodes CDR1 SGHTA and CDR2 FQGTGA. J was trimmed by 4 bases and V by 5 bases; bases with no gene match: 8. CDR3 size: 15 residues. CDR3 residues: CASSLKREGRYEQYF. The CDR3 nucleotides read TGTGCCAGCAGCCTAAAGCGGGAGGGCCGGTACGAGCAGTACTTC.

The genes are TRBV5-4 and TRBJ2-3; 7 bases are shared with TRBD1. Germline CDR1 reads SGHNT; CDR2 reads YYREEE (reference sequence). Trimming cost V 0 bases and J 1 base; bases outside gene matches: 2. This CDR3 is built from 15 residues. The CDR3 loop is CASSLGQGGTDTQYF. DNA of the CDR3: TGTGCCAGCAGCTTGGGTCAGGGGGGCACAGATACGCAGTATTTT.

The rearrangement joins TRBV5-1 to TRBJ2-7, with D unclear. Trimming pared 2 bases from V and 2 bases from J, leaving 8 bases between. Germline V gives CDR1 SGHRS, CDR2 YFSETQ. The CDR3 sequence is 13 residues long. This CDR3 reads CASSFGATYEQYF. The CDR3 DNA reads as TGCGCCAGCAGCTTCGGTGCCACCTACGAGCAGTACTTC.

This chain connects TRBV6-6 to TRBJ2-5; 8 bases are a match to TRBD1. V trimming: 2 bases; J trimming: 5 bases; junction bases outside the gene matches: 7. The CDR3 consists of 15 residues. Germline CDR1 reads MNHNY; CDR2 reads SVGAGI (reference sequence). The CDR3 loop reads CASSYKGQGWETQYF. The CDR3 DNA reads TGTGCCAGCAGTTACAAAGGACAGGGATGGGAGACCCAGTACTTC.

The rearrangement links TRBV28 to TRBJ2-7; 9 bases are a match to TRBD1. J gave up 4 bases and V 6 bases, and 7 bases lay outside the gene matches. CDR1 and CDR2 (germline): MDHEN, SYDVKM. The CDR3 spans 14 residues. CDR3 amino acids: CASRLQGADYEQYF. The CDR3, as DNA: TGTGCCAGCAGGCTACAGGGGGCTGATTACGAGCAGTACTTC.

This chain uses TRBV11-3 with TRBJ2-1; D gene ambiguous. The CDR3 loop spans 13 amino acids. In germline, CDR1 is SGHNT, CDR2 YENEEA. Trimming removed 1 base at V and 14 bases at J, with 15 bases between. In DNA, the CDR3 is TGTGCCAGCAGCTTAGGGAGTTCCGGAATCGAGTTCTTC. Its protein product is CASSLGSSGIEFF.

This chain connects TRBV4-1 to TRBJ2-3; 12 bases fit TRBD2. V lost 1 base, J lost 2 bases, and 7 bases stayed unmatched. The CDR3 totals 18 residues. CDR1 is MGHRA and CDR2 is YSYEKL in the germline V gene. The chain's CDR3 is CASSQALAGGVFTDTQYF. The CDR3 coding sequence is TGCGCCAGCAGCCAAGCGCTAGCGGGAGGGGTCTTCACAGATACGCAGTATTTT.

This chain links TRBV11-3 with TRBJ2-5; no reliable D call. V lost 5 bases and J 4 bases, leaving 20 bases between the germline ends. CDR3 size: 16 residues. CDR1 is SGHNT and CDR2 is YENEEA in the germline V gene. CDR3 amino acids: CASSQRVGPQLETQYF. The CDR3 DNA follows: TGTGCCAGCAGCCAACGGGTCGGCCCGCAATTAGAGACCCAGTACTTC.

This clone was counted once. The rearrangement joins TRBV7-9 to TRBJ2-1; 11 bases fit TRBD2. V shed 5 bases and J 10 bases; nucleotides not matched to a gene: 10. The CDR3 length is 15 residues. In germline, CDR1 is SEHNR, CDR2 FQNEAQ (reference sequence). For the CDR3, the DNA is TGTGCCAGCAGCACCGAACTAGCGGGAGAAGGAGAGCAGTTCTTC. It encodes CASSTELAGEGEQFF. The full variable domain, rest sourced from reference TRBV7-9 and TRBJ2-1, is DTGVSQNPRHKITKRGQNVTFRCDPISEHNRLYWYRQTLGQGPEFLTYFQNEAQLEKSRLLSDRFSAERPKGSFSTLEIQRTEQGDSAMYLCASSTELAGEGEQFFGPGTRLTVL.

The chain carries TRBV21-1 and TRBJ2-5. TRBV21-1 is described as a pseudogene. This CDR3 is 15 amino acids long. Here the CDR3 reads CASSKNDLDQETQYF. The CDR3 nucleotides read TGTGCCAGCAGCAAAAACGACCTCGACCAAGAGACCCAGTACTTC.

The chain links TRBV9 to TRBJ1-2; possible D gene TRBD1, 6 bases. CDR3 size: 15 residues. Germline V CDR1 and CDR2: SGDLS, YYNGEE. With 4 bases removed from V and 3 bases from J, the gap between germline ends came to 16 bases. In DNA, the CDR3 is TGTGCCAGCAGCCCGCACCGACAGGTCGACTATGGCTACACCTTC. Protein sequence: CASSPHRQVDYGYTF.

This clone was counted a single time. V gene TRBV7-9 combines with J gene TRBJ2-7; no firm D call. The CDR3 totals 14 residues. Germline V gene lookup returns CDR1 SEHNR and CDR2 FQNEAQ (reference sequence). V was clipped by 6 bases and J by 5 bases, with 17 bases between them. This CDR3 is CASSLTQTSDEQYF. CDR3 bases: TGTGCCAGCAGTCTAACTCAGACGAGCGACGAGCAGTACTTC.

The chain joins TRBV19 to TRBJ2-3; 12 bases match TRBD1. Losses at the gene ends were 3 bases for V and 2 bases for J; bases not matched to a gene: 9. Germline CDR1 reads LNHDA; CDR2 reads SQIVND (reference sequence). CDR3 length: 18 amino acids. Written as DNA, the CDR3 is TGTGCCAGTAGTATCCGGGGGACAGGGGGCTTAGTCACAGATACGCAGTATTTT. It encodes CASSIRGTGGLVTDTQYF.

The rearrangement uses TRBV7-9 and TRBJ2-5; 7 positions match TRBD2. V shed 5 bases, J shed 2 bases, and the junction held 8 bases outside the gene matches. This CDR3 is built from 15 residues. Germline loops: CDR1 SEHNR, CDR2 FQNEAQ (reference sequence). This CDR3 is CASSQAGRGQETQYF. Here the CDR3 DNA reads TGTGCCAGCAGCCAAGCGGGACGAGGGCAAGAGACCCAGTACTTC.

The chain employs TRBV6-4 and TRBJ2-3, with unresolved D. Germline CDR1 and CDR2: MRHNA and SNTAGT. The CDR3 contains 15 residues. Trimming shortened V by 3 bases and J by 4 bases, and 14 bases separated the two germline ends. The CDR3 DNA is TGTGCCAGCAGTGAATACGGCCTGAGGTCAGATACGCAGTATTTT. It specifies CASSEYGLRSDTQYF.

For this clone: Its ends do not fully match the called genes, so a read error is possible. The chain has TRBV27 and TRBJ2-2; TRBD2 might be the D (5 bases). CDR3 size: 12 residues. Germline CDR1 reads MNHEY; CDR2 reads SMNVEV (reference sequence). CDR3 amino acids: CASSPMAGKLFF. The CDR3 nucleotides are TGTGCCAGCAGCCCCATGGCCGGGAAGCTGTTTTTT.

The rearrangement links TRBV5-4 to TRBJ1-1, with D maybe TRBD1 (6 bases). This CDR3 is 15 amino acids long. From germline, CDR1 is SGHNT and CDR2 YYREEE (reference sequence). Trimming cost V 4 bases and J 1 base, with 14 bases left between them. CDR3 sequence (DNA): TGTGCCAGCAGCCGCGTAGGAGGGGGGAACACTGAAGCTTTCTTT. It encodes CASSRVGGGNTEAFF.

CDR3 in amino acids: CASSFEAGGYNYEQYF. The CDR3 nucleotides read TGCGCCAGCAGTTTTGAAGCGGGAGGCTACAACTACGAGCAGTACTTC. This chain connects TRBV5-1 to TRBJ2-7; 9 nucleotides align to TRBD2. CDR3 size: 16 residues. Trimming removed 5 bases from V and 3 bases from J; junction bases left unmatched: 12. Looked up from germline, CDR1 is SGHRS and CDR2 is YFSETQ.

V is TRBV7-9 and J is TRBJ1-3; 8 bases are shared with TRBD1. The CDR3 totals 16 residues. Germline V gene data show CDR1 as SEHNR and CDR2 as FQNEAQ (reference sequence). V dropped 5 bases and J dropped 4; count of bases not matched to a gene: 10. The CDR3: CASSAAGQGGGNTIYF. The CDR3 nucleotides read TGTGCCAGCAGCGCCGCTGGACAGGGTGGAGGAAACACCATATATTTT.

The rearrangement links TRBV14 to TRBJ2-5; TRBD1 might be the D (5 bases). The V end lost 1 base, the J end lost 5 bases, and 11 bases lay between the germline ends. Germline assignment: CDR1 SGHDN and CDR2 FVKESK. This CDR3 contains 14 residues. CDR3 protein: CASSQVKGAETQYF. The CDR3 bases are TGTGCCAGCAGCCAAGTGAAAGGGGCGGAGACCCAGTACTTC.